Presented here are 14 T cell receptor beta chains from one specimen sequenced in a study of T cells in Graves' hyperthyroidism and ophthalmopathy. Amplification targeted TCR beta CDR3 regions from RNA transcripts. First-round RT-PCR of the TCR CDR3 relied on the HTBI primer set. One entry per CDR3 protein, called by TCRdb with MiXCR from the multiplex PCR reads. The sample yields about 180,000 distinct CDR3 sequences, over 15% seen once. The sample comprised blood. The receptor set was obtained from a woman between 50 and 59 years old with Graves' hyperthyroidism.

Regarding this clonotype: Given a much more abundant clone one base away, this may be a read error. The chain employs TRBV2 and TRBJ1-6; D is unclear. There are 16 residues in the CDR3. Germline V gene lookup returns CDR1 SNHLY and CDR2 FYNNEI. CDR3 nucleotide sequence: TGTGCCAGCAGTGCCGAATCCTTCTCCTATAATTCACCCCACCACTTT. Translating it yields CASSAESFSYNSPHHF.

This clonotype was counted ten times or more. This chain links TRBV3-1 with TRBJ2-7; D tentatively fits TRBD1 or TRBD2 (5 bases each). This CDR3 is built from 15 residues. The germline V and J ends were trimmed by 5 bases and 5 bases, with 19 bases remaining between them. Germline V lookup: CDR1 LGHDT, CDR2 YNNKEL (reference sequence). Written as DNA, the CDR3 is TGTGCCAGCAGCAAACGGACTCCACAGGTGAACGAGCAGTACTTC. Protein: CASSKRTPQVNEQYF.

This clonotype was seen at least ten times. The chain joins TRBV29-1 to TRBJ1-1; 8 nucleotides align to TRBD1. This CDR3 spans 13 amino acids. Germline values: CDR1 SQVTM, CDR2 ANQGSEA. With 5 bases clipped from V and 4 bases from J, the junction kept 6 bases outside the gene matches. The CDR3 DNA reads as TGCAGCGTTCCGGGACAGGCGGGCACTGAAGCTTTCTTT. It encodes CSVPGQAGTEAFF.

The chain has TRBV4-1 and TRBJ1-1; D is possibly TRBD1 (6 bases). The CDR3 is made up of 16 amino acids. Trimming stripped 4 bases from V and 5 bases from J, with 20 bases between. CDR1 is MGHRA and CDR2 is YSYEKL in the germline V gene. The CDR3 sequence is CASSPRVRGQGTEAFF. The CDR3 nucleotides are TGCGCCAGCAGCCCACGTGTCCGGGGGCAAGGGACTGAAGCTTTCTTT.

This clonotype appeared many times. This chain links TRBV2 with TRBJ1-6, with D possibly TRBD1 on 5 matching bases. The CDR3 consists of 14 residues. The germline gives CDR1 SNHLY, CDR2 FYNNEI. The ends were cut back, 7 bases at V and 8 bases at J, with 15 bases in the middle. The CDR3 sequence is CASTEDRVDSPLHF. CDR3 DNA: TGTGCCAGCACCGAAGACAGAGTAGATTCACCCCTCCACTTT. The full variable domain, its missing parts supplied by reference TRBV2 and TRBJ1-6, is EPEVTQTPSHQVTQMGQEVILRCVPISNHLYFYWYRQILGQKVEFLVSFYNNEISEKSEIFDDQFSVERPDGSNFTLKIRSTKLEDSAMYFCASTEDRVDSPLHFGNGTRLTVT.

The chain links TRBV20-1 to TRBJ2-7, with TRBD2 as a possible D gene (6 bases). Germline V gene sequence: CDR1 DFQATT, CDR2 SNEGSKA (reference sequence). Deletions cut 5 bases from V and 6 bases from J, with 17 bases between. This CDR3 comprises 13 residues. CDR3 amino acids: CSAAPDYGLEQYF. CDR3 bases: TGCAGTGCTGCCCCGGACTACGGTCTCGAGCAGTACTTC.

This clonotype was detected many times. The J gene is TRBJ1-4, the V gene TRBV27, with D unclear. This CDR3 has 13 amino acids. Deletions cut 3 bases from V and 7 bases from J, with 9 bases between. CDR1 is MNHEY, CDR2 SMNVEV, per germline (reference sequence). This CDR3 reads CASSFGLGEKLFF. The CDR3, as DNA: TGTGCCAGCAGTTTCGGACTAGGTGAAAAACTGTTTTTT.

This clonotype occurred many times. The J gene is TRBJ2-2, the V gene TRBV19; D possibly corresponds to TRBD1 (7 bases). CDR3 length equals 14 residues. V was shortened by 8 bases and J by 4 bases, with 14 bases between the two germline ends. Germline V gives CDR1 LNHDA, CDR2 SQIVND (reference sequence). The CDR3 region has the DNA TGTGCCAGTTTAAGACAGGGAGGCACCGGGGAGCTGTTTTTT. It yields the protein CASLRQGGTGELFF.

This clonotype has at least ten counts. The chain has TRBV7-9 and TRBJ2-7, with a weak D call TRBD2 (9 bases). The V end was cut by 1 base, the J end by 3 bases, with 19 bases between. The CDR3 has 17 residues. The germline V gene has CDR1 SEHNR and CDR2 FQNEAQ (reference sequence). CDR3 amino acids: CASSLGAGGTGFYEQYF. The CDR3 DNA follows: TGTGCCAGCAGCTTAGGGGCGGGGGGGACAGGATTCTACGAGCAGTACTTC.

There are many counts of this clonotype. The DNA of the CDR3 is TGTGCCAGCAGCCCACAGGGGTTCGGACAGCCCCAGCATTTT. Translating it yields CASSPQGFGQPQHF. The chain uses TRBV6-2 or TRBV6-3 and TRBJ1-5, with 7 bases lining up with TRBD1. The ends lost 6 bases at V and 7 bases at J; junction bases unmatched: 9. From germline, CDR1 is MNHEY and CDR2 SVGEGT. CDR3 size: 14 residues.

This clonotype was detected many times. The chain employs TRBV11-2 and TRBJ2-3; 7 nucleotides match TRBD2. V lost 5 bases, J lost 10 bases, and 18 bases stayed unmatched. Germline CDR1 SGHAT, CDR2 FQNNGV. The CDR3 covers 16 residues. The CDR3 reads CASSRAGLSRVNPQYF. CDR3 coding DNA: TGTGCCAGCAGCCGAGCGGGACTCTCACGGGTAAATCCGCAGTATTTT.

This clonotype was observed at least ten times. The J gene is TRBJ2-7, the V gene TRBV12-3 or TRBV12-4; no reliable D call. V was clipped by 1 base and J by 3 bases, with 7 bases between them. This CDR3 spans 13 amino acids. The CDR3 protein is CASSLVGIYEQYF. CDR3 nucleotides: TGTGCCAGCAGTTTAGTGGGGATCTACGAGCAGTACTTC.

This clonotype was counted many times. The J gene is TRBJ2-2, the V gene TRBV11-2, with D tentatively TRBD1 (6 bases). Trimming removed 2 bases from V and 3 bases from J, with 10 bases in between. In germline, CDR1 is SGHAT, CDR2 FQNNGV. CDR3 length: 15 amino acids. The CDR3 nucleotides are TGTGCCAGCAGCTTACTACAGGGATACACCGGGGAGCTGTTTTTT. This translates into CASSLLQGYTGELFF.

In its sample, this clonotype was seen many times. The chain uses TRBV19 and TRBJ2-2, with 7 bases aligning to TRBD2. With V trimmed by 3 bases and J by 4 bases, 5 bases remained unmatched. This CDR3 is 15 amino acids long. Germline V gives CDR1 LNHDA, CDR2 SQIVND (reference sequence). CDR3 DNA: TGTGCCAGTAGTATCACTAGCGAGGGCACCGGGGAGCTGTTTTTT. This gives the protein CASSITSEGTGELFF.